These 32 T cell receptor beta chains share one sample of origin, sequenced in a study of T cell changes during pregnancy in multiple sclerosis. Data came from immunoSEQ multiplex PCR; TCRdb stores just in-frame clones and leaves some out. The sample has around 70,000 clones, roughly 93% seen once. Sequenced material: peripheral blood, taken in the third trimester of pregnancy. The receptors originated from a female donor with multiple sclerosis, enrolled in a pregnancy study.

The chain is built from TRBV5-1 and TRBJ1-1, with D maybe TRBD1 (5 bases). V was shortened by 1 base and J by 1 base, with 20 bases between the two germline ends. The germline V gene encodes CDR1 SGHRS and CDR2 YFSETQ. The CDR3 has 18 amino acids. The CDR3 protein is CASSLKGPGSLGNTEAFF. In DNA, the CDR3 is TGCGCCAGCAGCTTGAAGGGTCCAGGGTCACTTGGGAACACTGAAGCTTTCTTT.

The chain is built from TRBV6-4 and TRBJ2-5; D ambiguous. Trimming shortened V by 7 bases and J by 2 bases, and 8 bases separated the two germline ends. The germline gives CDR1 MRHNA, CDR2 SNTAGT. This CDR3 has 12 amino acids. CDR3: CASKCRQETQYF. DNA for the CDR3: TGTGCCAGCAAGTGCAGACAAGAGACCCAGTACTTC.

The chain employs TRBV19 and TRBJ1-6; the match to TRBD1 covers 8 bases. CDR1 is LNHDA and CDR2 is SQIVND in the germline V gene (reference sequence). Germline trimming cut 6 bases from V and 8 bases from J; bases unmatched to any gene: 6. This CDR3 has 14 residues. CDR3 loop: CASRGQGWHSPLHF. CDR3 DNA: TGTGCCAGTAGAGGACAGGGCTGGCATTCACCCCTCCACTTT.

This clone was detected only a few times. V is TRBV19 and J is TRBJ2-1; 11 bases fit TRBD2. Unmatched junction bases numbered 9, after V lost 6 bases and J lost 5 bases. Germline V gene sequence: CDR1 LNHDA, CDR2 SQIVND (reference sequence). The CDR3 has 16 residues. In DNA form, the CDR3 reads TGTGCCAGTAGCCATCCGGGACTAGCGGTAGACAATGAGCAGTTCTTC. Protein: CASSHPGLAVDNEQFF.

The chain carries TRBV27 and TRBJ1-1; tentatively, D is TRBD1 (5 bases). The CDR3 is 16 residues long. V was pared by 2 bases and J by 5 bases, with 18 bases between. Germline lookup yields CDR1 MNHEY and CDR2 SMNVEV (reference sequence). DNA for the CDR3: TGTGCCAGCAGTTTAGAACAGGTCATCTTATGGACTGAAGCTTTCTTT. Its protein product is CASSLEQVILWTEAFF.

J is TRBJ2-5 and V is TRBV9; the match to TRBD2 covers 7 bases. V shed 0 bases, J shed 1 base, and the junction held 12 bases outside the gene matches. Germline V CDR1 and CDR2: SGDLS, YYNGEE. The CDR3 has 18 amino acids. The CDR3 protein is CASSVDGRGAGIQETQYF. Here the CDR3 DNA reads TGTGCCAGCAGCGTAGATGGGAGGGGAGCGGGGATCCAAGAGACCCAGTACTTC.

The chain joins TRBV7-2 to TRBJ2-7; 11 nucleotides align to TRBD1. Trimming took 3 bases from V and 5 from J; bases not matched to a gene: 6. CDR3 length: 15 amino acids. Germline V gene lookup returns CDR1 SGHTA and CDR2 FQGNSA. The CDR3: CASSFGQGAFNEQYF. CDR3 coding DNA: TGTGCCAGCAGCTTCGGACAGGGGGCATTTAACGAGCAGTACTTC.

This rearrangement joins TRBV19 to TRBJ1-4; 7 bases are shared with TRBD1. The V gene end was trimmed by 3 bases and the J gene end by 5 bases; junction bases not matched to a gene: 6. The CDR3 has 15 residues. Per germline, CDR1 LNHDA and CDR2 SQIVND (reference sequence). The CDR3: CASSMHGTANEKLFF. The CDR3 DNA is TGTGCCAGTAGTATGCACGGGACAGCGAATGAAAAACTGTTTTTT. Filled out from reference TRBV19 and TRBJ1-4, the complete variable domain reads DGGITQSPKYLFRKEGQNVTLSCEQNLNHDAMYWYRQDPGQGLRLIYYSQIVNDFQKGDIAEGYSVSREKKESFPLTVTSAQKNPTAFYLCASSMHGTANEKLFFGSGTQLSVL.

The J gene is TRBJ1-6, the V gene TRBV4-3; D remains unclear. CDR3 length: 17 amino acids. Trimming removed 1 base at V and 6 bases at J, with 16 bases between. The germline V gene has CDR1 LGHNA and CDR2 YSLEER. The chain's CDR3 is CASSQALGAALNSPLHF. In DNA, the CDR3 is TGCGCCAGCAGCCAAGCTTTAGGAGCGGCCCTTAATTCACCCCTCCACTTT.

This clone came up once. The chain couples TRBV7-3 to TRBJ1-4, with 8 bases fitting TRBD1. This CDR3 region has 14 residues. V was clipped by 5 bases and J by 7 bases; unmatched bases: 6. Germline CDR1 reads SGHTA; CDR2 reads FQGTGA. CDR3 amino acids: CASSVRTGSEKLFF. The DNA for the CDR3 is TGTGCCAGCAGCGTACGGACAGGGAGTGAAAAACTGTTTTTT.

The chain carries TRBV18 and TRBJ1-1; D perhaps matches TRBD1 (5 bases). CDR3 length equals 16 residues. Trimming took 6 bases from V and 11 from J, leaving 28 bases between them. Germline-derived CDR1 and CDR2 are KGHSH and LQKENI. Here the CDR3 reads CASSNHPRQGTFWAFF. For the CDR3, the DNA is TGTGCCAGCTCCAACCACCCAAGGCAGGGCACGTTTTGGGCTTTCTTT.

The chain employs TRBV30 and TRBJ1-4; D may be TRBD1 (5 bases). Germline CDR1 is GTSNPN and CDR2 is SVGIG (reference sequence). V lost 1 base to trimming and J lost 3 bases, with 6 bases between them. This CDR3 region has 13 residues. Here the CDR3 DNA reads TGTGCCTGGAGTGCGGGGGCTAATGAAAAACTGTTTTTT. Residues: CAWSAGANEKLFF.

The V gene is TRBV18, the J gene TRBJ2-1, with D maybe TRBD2 (6 bases). V shed 5 bases and J shed 6 bases, with 20 bases lying between them. The CDR3 runs to 16 residues. The germline V gene has CDR1 KGHSH and CDR2 LQKENI. CDR3 region: CASSGFARETGNEQFF. The CDR3 DNA sequence: TGTGCCAGCTCAGGGTTTGCGCGGGAAACCGGCAATGAGCAGTTCTTC.

The chain couples TRBV9 to TRBJ1-1; D gene ambiguous. The CDR3 spans 14 residues. V lost 1 base, J lost 1 base, and 8 bases lay in between. Germline lookup yields CDR1 SGDLS and CDR2 YYNGEE. For the CDR3, the DNA is TGTGCCAGCAGCGTAAGCTCTGGGAACACTGAAGCTTTCTTT. Its protein is CASSVSSGNTEAFF.

The rearrangement uses TRBV7-3 and TRBJ2-1; D might be TRBD2 (6 bases). Germline assignment: CDR1 SGHTA and CDR2 FQGTGA. Trimming pared 2 bases from V and 4 bases from J, leaving 9 bases between. The CDR3 is 14 amino acids. The CDR3 DNA sequence: TGTGCCAGCAGCTTAGGGGACTGGTACAATGAGCAGTTCTTC. It yields the protein CASSLGDWYNEQFF.

The chain employs TRBV6-1 and TRBJ2-3, with 14 bases identical to TRBD2. CDR1 and CDR2 (germline): MNHNS, SASEGT. Trimming cost V 4 bases and J 6 bases; bases outside gene matches: 12. This CDR3 spans 18 amino acids. CDR3 sequence (DNA): TGTGCCAGCAGTGTAAAAGGACTAGCGGGGGGATCGGTGGATACGCAGTATTTT. It encodes CASSVKGLAGGSVDTQYF.

V gene TRBV7-2 combines with J gene TRBJ1-2; 10 bases line up with TRBD1. CDR1 and CDR2 (germline): SGHTA, FQGNSA. The CDR3 totals 14 residues. Trimming removed 1 base from V and 8 bases from J; junction bases left unmatched: 4. CDR3 nucleotide sequence: TGTGCCAGCAGCTTAGTCGGGACAGGGGTAGGCTACACCTTC. This codes for CASSLVGTGVGYTF.

The chain couples TRBV2 to TRBJ1-2; 7 positions agree with TRBD1. V lost 7 bases and J lost 5; bases outside the gene matches: 7. There are 13 residues in the CDR3. CDR1 SNHLY and CDR2 FYNNEI come from the germline V gene. CDR3 residues: CASILQGRYGYTF. The CDR3 nucleotides read TGTGCCAGCATTCTACAGGGGAGGTATGGCTACACCTTC.

The V call is TRBV29-1, the J call TRBJ1-2; 8 nucleotides match TRBD1. Germline lookup yields CDR1 SQVTM and CDR2 ANQGSEA. The ends lost 6 bases at V and 6 bases at J; junction bases unmatched: 6. This CDR3 region has 12 residues. This CDR3 reads CSVVRGPDGYTF. The CDR3 DNA follows: TGCAGCGTGGTCAGGGGGCCGGATGGCTACACCTTC. Variable domain in full (rest from reference TRBV29-1 and TRBJ1-2): SAVISQKPSRDICQRGTSLTIQCQVDSQVTMMFWYRQQPGQSLTLIATANQGSEATYESGFVIDKFPISRPNLTFSTLTVSNMSPEDSSIYLCSVVRGPDGYTFGSGTRLTVV.

The chain uses TRBV10-3 and TRBJ1-2; 9 nucleotides match TRBD1. V dropped 5 bases and J dropped 4; count of bases not matched to a gene: 5. The CDR3 extends over 14 amino acids. Germline CDR1 and CDR2: ENHRY and SYGVKD. The DNA of the CDR3 is TGTGCCATCAGTTACGGGGACAGGGCCTATGGCTACACCTTC. Translated: CAISYGDRAYGYTF.

This chain joins TRBV6-1 and TRBJ1-6; D is undetermined. In germline, CDR1 is MNHNS, CDR2 SASEGT. The CDR3 is 14 residues long. The V end lost 4 bases, the J end lost 7 bases, and 11 bases lay between the germline ends. CDR3 region: CASSVEVANSPLHF. CDR3 coding DNA: TGTGCCAGCAGTGTGGAGGTTGCGAATTCACCCCTCCACTTT.

This clone was counted only a few times. The chain employs TRBV6-1 and TRBJ2-3, with D maybe TRBD2 (6 bases). Germline-derived CDR1 and CDR2 are MNHNS and SASEGT. CDR3 length equals 14 residues. V was cut by 0 bases and J by 6 bases, with 10 bases left in between. The CDR3 DNA sequence: TGTGCCAGCAGTGAAGCGGGGGAGGTCGATACGCAGTATTTT. This translates into CASSEAGEVDTQYF.

In its sample, this clone was seen once. The chain recombines TRBV7-2 with TRBJ1-3; 8 bases align to TRBD1. The CDR3 contains 15 residues. CDR1 and CDR2 (germline): SGHTA, FQGNSA. The V gene end was trimmed by 1 base and the J gene end by 10 bases; junction bases not matched to a gene: 9. In nucleotides, the CDR3 is TGTGCCAGCAGCTTAGGAGGACAGGGAGGGCGAACCATATATTTT. The encoded protein is CASSLGGQGGRTIYF.

This clone was seen only a few times. The rearrangement joins TRBV4-1 to TRBJ1-4; D ambiguous. This CDR3 has 12 amino acids. With 3 bases removed from V and 9 bases from J, the gap between germline ends came to 8 bases. Germline CDR1 and CDR2: MGHRA and YSYEKL. In nucleotides, the CDR3 is TGCGCCAGCAGCCACCGGAGTAAAAAACTGTTTTTT. This translates into CASSHRSKKLFF.

This clone has just one count. The rearrangement links TRBV5-1 to TRBJ1-1; possibly TRBD1 for D (5 bases). The CDR3 covers 16 residues. V lost 0 bases and J 2 bases, leaving 14 bases between the germline ends. Germline-derived CDR1 and CDR2 are SGHRS and YFSETQ. This CDR3 reads CASSLGKGSFNTEAFF. In DNA form, the CDR3 reads TGCGCCAGCAGCTTGGGGAAGGGGTCATTTAACACTGAAGCTTTCTTT.

The V and J genes are TRBV6-5 and TRBJ2-3, with 14 nucleotides matching TRBD2. From germline, CDR1 is MNHEY and CDR2 SVGAGI. This CDR3 comprises 16 residues. V trimming: 4 bases; J trimming: 2 bases; junction bases outside the gene matches: 2. CDR3 protein: CASSLGLAGVTDTQYF. In DNA form, the CDR3 reads TGTGCCAGCAGTTTGGGACTAGCGGGGGTCACAGATACGCAGTATTTT.

The genes are TRBV19 and TRBJ1-2; 7 nucleotides agree with TRBD1. J lost 4 bases, V lost 6 bases, and 8 bases had no gene match. The CDR3 covers 14 residues. CDR1 and CDR2 (germline): LNHDA, SQIVND (reference sequence). This chain's CDR3 is CASSLVRTGYGYTF. The CDR3, as DNA: TGTGCCAGTAGCCTGGTCCGGACAGGCTATGGCTACACCTTC.

This sequence joins TRBV5-4 and TRBJ2-3; 9 bases line up with TRBD2. This CDR3 contains 13 residues. Per the germline V gene, CDR1 is SGHNT and CDR2 is YYREEE (reference sequence). With 0 bases clipped from V and 9 bases from J, the junction kept 2 bases outside the gene matches. DNA of the CDR3: TGTGCCAGCAGCTTGGTTAGCGGGGGAACGCAGTATTTT. Translation gives CASSLVSGGTQYF.

This chain uses TRBV2 with TRBJ2-1; tentatively, D is TRBD2 (6 bases). The V gene's germline CDR1 is SNHLY and CDR2 FYNNEI. Trimming took 8 bases from V and 5 from J, leaving 22 bases between them. The CDR3 is made up of 16 amino acids. The CDR3 region has the DNA TGTGCCAGCGCCCGAAGTTGGGGGGAAAAACACAATGAGCAGTTCTTC. Protein sequence: CASARSWGEKHNEQFF.

V usage is TRBV5-6 and J usage is TRBJ2-7; 10 positions match TRBD1. The V gene's germline CDR1 is SGHDT and CDR2 YYEEEE. The V gene end was trimmed by 6 bases and the J gene end by 1 base; junction bases not matched to a gene: 7. The CDR3 extends over 15 amino acids. The CDR3 reads CASTSPGQGSYEQYF. CDR3 sequence (DNA): TGTGCCAGCACCTCCCCGGGACAGGGGTCCTACGAGCAGTACTTC.

This chain connects TRBV2 to TRBJ1-6, with D possibly TRBD1 on 6 matching bases. There are 14 residues in the CDR3. Germline CDR1 reads SNHLY; CDR2 reads FYNNEI. Trimming cost V 6 bases and J 9 bases, with 15 bases left between them. This chain's CDR3 is CASRAQGGGSPLHF. The CDR3 coding sequence is TGTGCCAGCAGGGCACAGGGTGGTGGTTCACCCCTCCACTTT.

The rearrangement links TRBV21-1 to TRBJ1-6; no check of the table's D call, TRBD1, against the DNA was made. TRBV21-1 has pseudogene status. The CDR3 sequence is 17 residues long. The CDR3 DNA reads as TGTGCCAGCAGCAAATGGACAGGGCGTTGCTATAATTCACCCCTCCACTTT. Amino acids: CASSKWTGRCYNSPLHF.